A single sample is the source of the 13 T cell receptor beta chains below, sequenced in a study of blood T cell repertoires in COVID-19. The repertoire was sequenced with immunoSEQ multiplex PCR; TCRdb's copy has only in-frame clones and lacks some. The sample has 59,000 or so clones; approximately 85% are singletons. What was sequenced was peripheral blood. The receptors shown here come from a human donor in a cohort sampled during active COVID-19.

This rearrangement joins TRBV5-1 to TRBJ2-7; TRBD1 matches 7 bases. In germline, CDR1 is SGHRS, CDR2 YFSETQ. This CDR3 is 14 amino acids long. The trim removed 4 bases at V and 4 bases at J, leaving 8 bases unmatched. The CDR3 protein is CASSTGQAFYEQYF. As DNA, the CDR3 is TGCGCCAGCAGCACAGGACAGGCCTTTTACGAGCAGTACTTC.

The rearrangement joins TRBV5-6 to TRBJ1-1; no clear D gene. The germline V gene has CDR1 SGHDT and CDR2 YYEEEE. Trimming took off 0 bases at V and 1 base at J, with 7 bases between the two ends. CDR3 length: 14 residues. The CDR3 sequence: CASSLAHGNTEAFF. CDR3 sequence (DNA): TGTGCCAGCAGCTTGGCCCACGGGAACACTGAAGCTTTCTTT. Supplemented by reference TRBV5-6 and TRBJ1-1, the full variable domain reads DAGVTQSPTHLIKTRGQQVTLRCSPKSGHDTVSWYQQALGQGPQFIFQYYEEEERQRGNFPDRFSGHQFPNYSSELNVNALLLGDSALYLCASSLAHGNTEAFFGQGTRLTVV.

V is TRBV10-3 and J is TRBJ1-2, with D hard to call. Germline V gives CDR1 ENHRY, CDR2 SYGVKD. The CDR3 is 15 amino acids. Trimming cost V 0 bases and J 4 bases, with 12 bases left between them. This CDR3 reads CAISESVRSAYGYTF. Written as DNA, the CDR3 is TGTGCCATCAGTGAGTCCGTGAGAAGTGCCTATGGCTACACCTTC.

CDR3 protein: CASSLPGQGNYGYTF. The CDR3, as DNA: TGTGCCAGCAGCTTGCCGGGACAGGGGAACTATGGCTACACCTTC. The chain carries TRBV5-4 and TRBJ1-2; 10 nucleotides match TRBD1. The J segment lost 2 bases and the V segment lost 1 base, leaving 2 bases of the junction unmatched. The length of the CDR3 is 15 residues. CDR1 SGHNT and CDR2 YYREEE come from the germline V gene (reference sequence).

The J gene is TRBJ1-3, the V gene TRBV5-1, with TRBD1 as a possible D gene (5 bases). Trimming took 1 base from V and 6 from J, leaving 14 bases between them. Germline values: CDR1 SGHRS, CDR2 YFSETQ. This CDR3 has 15 amino acids. As DNA, the CDR3 is TGCGCCAGCAGCTTGTCGGTCCGGGGGGAAAACACCATATATTTT. Translating gives CASSLSVRGENTIYF.

This clone appeared once. The chain joins TRBV6-5 to TRBJ1-3; D is perhaps TRBD1 (6 bases). The CDR3 spans 13 residues. Germline V gene lookup returns CDR1 MNHEY and CDR2 SVGAGI. V gave up 4 bases and J gave up 6 bases, with 10 bases separating them. CDR3 protein: CASSLQGLNTIYF. The CDR3 DNA is TGTGCCAGCAGTTTACAGGGATTAAACACCATATATTTT.

J is TRBJ1-2 and V is TRBV7-9; D is perhaps TRBD1 (5 bases). Germline CDR1 SEHNR, CDR2 FQNEAQ (reference sequence). V was trimmed by 4 bases and J by 8 bases, leaving 17 bases between them. This CDR3 contains 14 residues. The chain's CDR3 is CASSSQGTGFGYTF. CDR3 in DNA: TGTGCCAGCAGCTCCCAGGGAACCGGCTTCGGCTACACCTTC.

This chain connects TRBV12-5 to TRBJ2-3; the D is unclear. From germline, CDR1 is LGHNT and CDR2 FRNRAP. The V end lost 2 bases, the J end lost 2 bases, and 11 bases lay between the germline ends. The CDR3 contains 15 residues. CDR3: CASGLPSSSTDTQYF. CDR3 DNA: TGTGCTAGTGGTTTGCCTAGTAGTTCCACAGATACGCAGTATTTT.

The J gene is TRBJ1-5, the V gene TRBV5-4; 7 nucleotides match TRBD1. The CDR3 is 14 amino acids. Unmatched junction bases numbered 2, after V lost 1 base and J lost 4 bases. Germline CDR1 and CDR2: SGHNT and YYREEE (reference sequence). The CDR3 spells CASSLRGQNQPQHF. CDR3 sequence (DNA): TGTGCCAGCAGCTTGAGGGGACAGAATCAGCCCCAGCATTTT.

DNA of the CDR3: TGTGCCAGCTCACCTTCCGGGACTTTCTCCTACGAGCAGTACTTC. It is translated as CASSPSGTFSYEQYF. The gene calls are TRBV18 and TRBJ2-7; D perhaps matches TRBD2 (6 bases). The CDR3 sequence is 15 residues long. The V end was cut by 3 bases, the J end by 0 bases, with 12 bases between. Germline V gene sequence: CDR1 KGHSH, CDR2 LQKENI.

The chain employs TRBV12-3 or TRBV12-4 and TRBJ2-1, with 8 bases fitting TRBD1. The CDR3 runs 12 residues. J was trimmed by 15 bases and V by 5 bases; bases with no gene match: 9. CDR3 in amino acids: CASSGSRQGPFF. In DNA form, the CDR3 reads TGTGCCAGCAGTGGATCTCGACAGGGGCCGTTCTTC.

V gene TRBV28 combines with J gene TRBJ1-2, with D uncertain. Between the trimmed V and J ends, which lost 5 bases and 4 bases, there was a span of 17 bases. There are 15 residues in the CDR3. The germline gives CDR1 MDHEN, CDR2 SYDVKM. The CDR3: CASSPSVENTYGYTF. CDR3 DNA sequence: TGTGCCAGCAGTCCCAGCGTGGAGAACACCTATGGCTACACCTTC.

The chain couples TRBV6-5 to TRBJ1-4; D is possibly TRBD1 (6 bases). CDR1 and CDR2 (germline): MNHEY, SVGAGI. Trimming removed 2 bases at V and 2 bases at J, with 12 bases between. CDR3 length: 16 residues. The chain's CDR3 is CASSYRGASTNEKLFF. CDR3 in DNA: TGTGCCAGCAGTTACCGGGGGGCTTCTACTAATGAAAAACTGTTTTTT.